The clone carrying this T cell receptor (beta chain) occurred many times. The antigen is undetermined. This sample was included in a study of cytomegalovirus exposure and HLA in healthy donors. Notes on the study in general: Data from an earlier analysis indicated that most TCR beta V segments were productive either about 87% or about 30% of the time.

The PCR made use of 60 Vbeta and 13 Jbeta primers. Clones were read by immunoSEQ multiplex PCR, and TCRdb kept only the in-frame ones, dropping some. The sample has roughly 130,000 clones, about three fifths seen once. The CDR3 is 13 residues long. Germline lookup yields CDR1 SGHVS and CDR2 FQNEAQ. The germline V and J ends were trimmed by 9 bases and 3 bases, with 14 bases remaining between them. This chain links TRBV7-8 with TRBJ1-2; unclear D gene. The sample comprised PBMCs. The source of this sequence is a male donor in good health and CMV-seronegative. CDR3 nucleotides: TGTGCCAGTAGAGGTGACCCCCACTATGGCTACACCTTC. Encoded protein: CASRGDPHYGYTF.